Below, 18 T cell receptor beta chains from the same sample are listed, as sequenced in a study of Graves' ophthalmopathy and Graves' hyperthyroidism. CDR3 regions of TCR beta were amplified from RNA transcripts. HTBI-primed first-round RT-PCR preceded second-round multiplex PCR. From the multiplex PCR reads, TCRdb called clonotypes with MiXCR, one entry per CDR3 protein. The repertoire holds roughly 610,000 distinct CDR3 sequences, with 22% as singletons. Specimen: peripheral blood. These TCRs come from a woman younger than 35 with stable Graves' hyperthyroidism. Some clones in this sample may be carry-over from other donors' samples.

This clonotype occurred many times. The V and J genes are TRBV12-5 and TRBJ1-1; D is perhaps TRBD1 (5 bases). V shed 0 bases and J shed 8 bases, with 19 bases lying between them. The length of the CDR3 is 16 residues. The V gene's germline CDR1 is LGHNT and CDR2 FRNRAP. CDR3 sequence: CASGLVLGAGSPEAFF. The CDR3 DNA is TGTGCTAGTGGTTTGGTACTCGGGGCAGGGTCGCCCGAAGCTTTCTTT.

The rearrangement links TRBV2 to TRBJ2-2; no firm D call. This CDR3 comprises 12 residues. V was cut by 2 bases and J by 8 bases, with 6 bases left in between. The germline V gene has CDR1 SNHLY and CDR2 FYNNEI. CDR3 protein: CASSESRGELFF. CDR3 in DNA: TGTGCCAGCAGTGAATCCCGGGGGGAGCTGTTTTTT. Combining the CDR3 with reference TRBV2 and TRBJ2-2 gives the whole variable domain EPEVTQTPSHQVTQMGQEVILRCVPISNHLYFYWYRQILGQKVEFLVSFYNNEISEKSEIFDDQFSVERPDGSNFTLKIRSTKLEDSAMYFCASSESRGELFFGEGSRLTVL.

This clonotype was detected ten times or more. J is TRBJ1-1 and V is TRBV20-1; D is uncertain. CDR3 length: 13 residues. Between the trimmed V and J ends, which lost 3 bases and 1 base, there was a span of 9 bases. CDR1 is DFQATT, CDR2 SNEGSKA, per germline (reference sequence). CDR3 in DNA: TGCAGTGCTAGCCTAGCGGGGAACACTGAAGCTTTCTTT. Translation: CSASLAGNTEAFF.

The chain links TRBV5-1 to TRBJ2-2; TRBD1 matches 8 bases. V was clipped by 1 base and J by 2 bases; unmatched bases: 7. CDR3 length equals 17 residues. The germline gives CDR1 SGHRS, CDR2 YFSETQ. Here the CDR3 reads CASSLSSQGVNTGELFF. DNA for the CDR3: TGCGCCAGCAGCTTGAGTTCACAGGGGGTTAACACCGGGGAGCTGTTTTTT.

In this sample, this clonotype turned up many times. CDR3 loop: CSANRLQPEEETQYF. The CDR3, as DNA: TGCAGTGCTAACCGTCTGCAACCCGAGGAGGAGACCCAGTACTTC. V usage is TRBV20-1 and J usage is TRBJ2-5, with unresolved D. Germline CDR1 reads DFQATT; CDR2 reads SNEGSKA (reference sequence). The CDR3 consists of 15 residues. Between the trimmed V and J ends, which lost 4 bases and 5 bases, there was a span of 20 bases.

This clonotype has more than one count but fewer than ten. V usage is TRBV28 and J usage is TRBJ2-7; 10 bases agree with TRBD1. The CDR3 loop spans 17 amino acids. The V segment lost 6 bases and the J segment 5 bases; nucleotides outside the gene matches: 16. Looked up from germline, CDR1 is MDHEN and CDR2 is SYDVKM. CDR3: CASSQKHPETGGHEQYF. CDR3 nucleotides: TGTGCCAGCAGCCAAAAACACCCCGAGACAGGGGGCCACGAGCAGTACTTC.

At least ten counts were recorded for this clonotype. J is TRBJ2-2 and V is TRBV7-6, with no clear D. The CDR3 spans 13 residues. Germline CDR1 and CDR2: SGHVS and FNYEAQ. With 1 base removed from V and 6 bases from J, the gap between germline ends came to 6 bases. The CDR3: CASSLVSPGELFF. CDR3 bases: TGTGCCAGCAGCTTAGTTTCCCCCGGGGAGCTGTTTTTT.

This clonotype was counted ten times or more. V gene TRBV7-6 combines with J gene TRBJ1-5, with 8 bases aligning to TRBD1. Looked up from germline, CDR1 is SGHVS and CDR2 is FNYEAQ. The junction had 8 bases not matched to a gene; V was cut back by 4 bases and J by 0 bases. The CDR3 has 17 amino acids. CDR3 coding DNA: TGTGCCAGCAGCTCCGGACAGGGTGGCTTTAGCAATCAGCCCCAGCATTTT. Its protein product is CASSSGQGGFSNQPQHF.

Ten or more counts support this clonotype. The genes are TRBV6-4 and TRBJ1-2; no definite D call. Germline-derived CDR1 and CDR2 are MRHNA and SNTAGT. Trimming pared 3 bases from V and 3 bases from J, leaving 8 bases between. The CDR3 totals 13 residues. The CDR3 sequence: CASSDGGDYGYTF. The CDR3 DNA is TGTGCCAGCAGTGATGGAGGCGACTATGGCTACACCTTC.

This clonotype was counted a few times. Written as DNA, the CDR3 is TGTGCCAGCAGTTTAGGTATAGCCTACGAGCAGTACTTC. Its translation is CASSLGIAYEQYF. This chain connects TRBV27 to TRBJ2-7; the D is unclear. V lost 2 bases, J lost 2 bases, and 7 bases lay in between. The length of the CDR3 is 13 residues. Germline V gene sequence: CDR1 MNHEY, CDR2 SMNVEV (reference sequence).

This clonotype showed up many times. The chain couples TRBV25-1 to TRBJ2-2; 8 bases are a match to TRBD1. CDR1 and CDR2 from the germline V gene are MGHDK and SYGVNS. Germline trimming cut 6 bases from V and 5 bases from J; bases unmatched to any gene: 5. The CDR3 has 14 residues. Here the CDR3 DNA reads TGTGCCAGCAGACAGACAGGGGAAACCGGGGAGCTGTTTTTT. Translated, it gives CASRQTGETGELFF.

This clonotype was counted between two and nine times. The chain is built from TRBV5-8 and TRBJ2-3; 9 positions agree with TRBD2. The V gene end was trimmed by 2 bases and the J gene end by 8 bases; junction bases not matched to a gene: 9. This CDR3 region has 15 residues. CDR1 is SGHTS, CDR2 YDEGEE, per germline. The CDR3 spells CASSFGGSGGGTQYF. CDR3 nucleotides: TGTGCCAGCAGCTTTGGGGGTAGCGGGGGAGGTACGCAGTATTTT.

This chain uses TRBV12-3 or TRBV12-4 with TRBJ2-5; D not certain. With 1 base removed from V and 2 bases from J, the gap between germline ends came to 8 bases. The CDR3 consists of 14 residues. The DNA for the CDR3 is TGTGCCAGCAGTTTAGTCGCAGAACAAGAGACCCAGTACTTC. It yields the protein CASSLVAEQETQYF.

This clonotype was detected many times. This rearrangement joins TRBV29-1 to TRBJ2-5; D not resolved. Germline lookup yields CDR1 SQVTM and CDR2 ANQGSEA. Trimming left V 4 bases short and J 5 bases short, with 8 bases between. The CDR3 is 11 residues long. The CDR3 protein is CSVVAGETQYF. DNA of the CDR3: TGCAGCGTTGTGGCTGGTGAGACCCAGTACTTC.

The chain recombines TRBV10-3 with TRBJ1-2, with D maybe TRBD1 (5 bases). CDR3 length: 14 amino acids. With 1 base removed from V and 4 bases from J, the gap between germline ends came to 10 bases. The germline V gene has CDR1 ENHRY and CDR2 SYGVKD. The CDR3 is CAISEYGTAYGYTF. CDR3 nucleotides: TGTGCCATCAGTGAGTACGGGACGGCCTATGGCTACACCTTC.

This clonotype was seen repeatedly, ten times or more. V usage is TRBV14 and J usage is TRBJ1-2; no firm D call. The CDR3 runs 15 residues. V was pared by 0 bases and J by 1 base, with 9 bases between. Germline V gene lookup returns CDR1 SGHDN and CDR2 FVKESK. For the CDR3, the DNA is TGTGCCAGCAGCCAAGACGACCTGATTAACTATGGCTACACCTTC. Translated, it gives CASSQDDLINYGYTF.

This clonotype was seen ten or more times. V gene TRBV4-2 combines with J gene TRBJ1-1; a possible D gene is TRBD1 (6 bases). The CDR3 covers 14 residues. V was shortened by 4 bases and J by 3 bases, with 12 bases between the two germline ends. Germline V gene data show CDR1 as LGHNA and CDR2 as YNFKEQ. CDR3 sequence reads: CASSRVTGYTEAFF. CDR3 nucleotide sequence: TGTGCCAGCAGCCGAGTAACAGGGTACACTGAAGCTTTCTTT.

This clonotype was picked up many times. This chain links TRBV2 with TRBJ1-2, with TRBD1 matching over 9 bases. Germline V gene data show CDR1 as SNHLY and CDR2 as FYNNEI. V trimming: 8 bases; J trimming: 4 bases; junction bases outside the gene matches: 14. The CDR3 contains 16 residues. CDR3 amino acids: CASVGTGRKLGYGYTF. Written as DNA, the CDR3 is TGTGCCAGCGTTGGGACAGGGAGGAAACTAGGCTATGGCTACACCTTC.